The 23 T cell receptor beta chains in this list originate from one sample, sequenced in a study of cytomegalovirus exposure and HLA in healthy donors. The PCR was carried out with 60 Vbeta primers and 13 Jbeta primers. Some clones are missing from TCRdb's copy, which holds only in-frame ones; the method was immunoSEQ multiplex PCR. The sample records 80,000 or so clones, approximately 78% being singletons. Material: PBMCs. These receptor sequences come from a man in his forties in good health and CMV-seronegative.

J is TRBJ2-7 and V is TRBV9; 10 positions match TRBD1. Germline CDR1 SGDLS, CDR2 YYNGEE. The CDR3 runs to 17 residues. After removal of 4 bases from V and 1 base from J, the junction contained 11 bases not matched to a gene. The CDR3 sequence: CASSTGTGAVTSYEQYF. CDR3 in DNA: TGTGCCAGCAGCACGGGGACAGGGGCCGTTACGTCCTACGAGCAGTACTTC.

The chain is built from TRBV7-2 and TRBJ2-5, with 8 bases lining up with TRBD2. Germline trimming cut 5 bases from V and 0 bases from J; bases unmatched to any gene: 11. The CDR3 length is 17 residues. Looked up from germline, CDR1 is SGHTA and CDR2 is FQGNSA. DNA of the CDR3: TGTGCCAGCAGCCGCGCACGGGGGGGGTCGTACCAAGAGACCCAGTACTTC. Encoded protein: CASSRARGGSYQETQYF.

The gene calls are TRBV29-1 and TRBJ1-1; 7 bases match TRBD1. The CDR3 extends over 14 amino acids. Trimming removed 1 base from V and 1 base from J; junction bases left unmatched: 3. Germline-derived CDR1 and CDR2 are SQVTM and ANQGSEA. The CDR3 DNA follows: TGCAGCGTTGAAGCAGGACAGGCGAACACTGAAGCTTTCTTT. It codes for CSVEAGQANTEAFF.

This CDR3 is CASRDRVYEEQYF. As DNA, the CDR3 is TGTGCCAGCAGGGACAGGGTGTATGAGGAGCAGTACTTC. V usage is TRBV7-9 and J usage is TRBJ2-7; 8 bases match TRBD1. CDR1 and CDR2 from the germline V gene are SEHNR and FQNEAQ (reference sequence). Trimming removed 6 bases from V and 7 bases from J; junction bases left unmatched: 8. The CDR3 length is 13 residues.

The J gene is TRBJ1-4, the V gene TRBV2, with D perhaps matching TRBD1 (6 bases). V was clipped by 3 bases and J by 4 bases, with 6 bases between them. Germline V CDR1 and CDR2: SNHLY, FYNNEI. The CDR3 spans 13 residues. CDR3: CASSDRGNEKLFF. The CDR3 DNA reads as TGTGCCAGCAGTGACAGGGGTAATGAAAAACTGTTTTTT.

The V call is TRBV7-8, the J call TRBJ1-1; 9 nucleotides match TRBD1. V lost 2 bases and J lost 4; bases outside the gene matches: 2. Germline-derived CDR1 and CDR2 are SGHVS and FQNEAQ. There are 14 residues in the CDR3. CDR3 region: CASSLTGGLTEAFF. The DNA of the CDR3 is TGTGCCAGCAGCTTAACAGGGGGCCTCACTGAAGCTTTCTTT.

This chain uses TRBV2 with TRBJ2-5; D possibly corresponds to TRBD2 (7 bases). This CDR3 is 14 amino acids long. Germline V gene sequence: CDR1 SNHLY, CDR2 FYNNEI. V was clipped by 7 bases and J by 5 bases, with 17 bases between them. The CDR3 bases are TGTGCCAGCACCTCTAGGGGGGGACGGGAGACCCAGTACTTC. Protein product: CASTSRGGRETQYF.

The rearrangement links TRBV13 to TRBJ1-2; D not certain. The V end was cut by 0 bases, the J end by 4 bases, with 12 bases between. Germline values: CDR1 PRHDT, CDR2 FYEKMQ (reference sequence). CDR3 length: 15 residues. Here the CDR3 DNA reads TGTGCCAGCAGCTTAGGGGAGAGGGAGGGCTATGGCTACACCTTC. Its protein product is CASSLGEREGYGYTF.

The sample holds a few counts of this clone. The chain has TRBV6-5 and TRBJ1-4; 8 positions match TRBD1. Per germline, CDR1 MNHEY and CDR2 SVGAGI. The CDR3 runs 15 residues. With 6 bases clipped from V and 8 bases from J, the junction kept 11 bases outside the gene matches. The DNA for the CDR3 is TGTGCCAGCAGCCTTCAGGGGGCCGTGGGGGAAAAACTGTTTTTT. As protein: CASSLQGAVGEKLFF.

The CDR3 protein is CASSSRDTDSYEQYF. In DNA, the CDR3 is TGTGCCAGCAGCTCCCGGGACACGGACTCCTACGAGCAGTACTTC. V and J are TRBV5-4 and TRBJ2-7; D is possibly TRBD1 (6 bases). The CDR3 spans 15 residues. CDR1 SGHNT and CDR2 YYREEE come from the germline V gene (reference sequence). V was clipped by 3 bases and J by 0 bases, with 13 bases between them.

In DNA, the CDR3 is TGCGCCAGCAGCTTAATGGGGGGGGCCAATGAAAAACTGTTTTTT. Protein: CASSLMGGANEKLFF. The chain has TRBV5-1 and TRBJ1-4, with a tentative D call TRBD1 (6 bases). The germline gives CDR1 SGHRS, CDR2 YFSETQ. CDR3 length: 15 residues. V was clipped by 2 bases and J by 5 bases, with 13 bases between them.

The CDR3 is CASSGTSGEPGGYTF. The CDR3, as DNA: TGTGCCAGCAGCGGGACTTCGGGGGAACCAGGTGGCTACACCTTC. The J gene is TRBJ1-2, the V gene TRBV9, with D perhaps TRBD1 (5 bases). Trimming shortened V by 3 bases and J by 7 bases, and 19 bases separated the two germline ends. This CDR3 comprises 15 residues. Germline V CDR1 and CDR2: SGDLS, YYNGEE.

The genes are TRBV7-2 and TRBJ1-1; possibly TRBD1 for D (6 bases). Between the trimmed V and J ends, which lost 5 bases and 2 bases, there was a span of 15 bases. CDR3 length equals 15 residues. Germline CDR1 SGHTA, CDR2 FQGNSA. CDR3 loop: CASSASGQLNTEAFF. CDR3 in DNA: TGTGCCAGCAGCGCCTCGGGACAACTAAACACTGAAGCTTTCTTT.

The J gene is TRBJ2-3, the V gene TRBV5-1, with D perhaps matching TRBD1 (6 bases). This CDR3 is built from 16 residues. The germline gives CDR1 SGHRS, CDR2 YFSETQ. Trimming left V 0 bases short and J 2 bases short, with 13 bases between. The CDR3 DNA reads as TGCGCCAGCAGCTTGGCGGACAGCCAACTCACAGATACGCAGTATTTT. Residues: CASSLADSQLTDTQYF.

This chain uses TRBV28 with TRBJ1-3; D remains ambiguous. CDR1 is MDHEN, CDR2 SYDVKM, per germline. The CDR3 totals 15 residues. V lost 8 bases and J 3 bases, leaving 17 bases between the germline ends. Written as DNA, the CDR3 is TGTGCCAGCCTCAGTTTGGCAGGCAATGGAAACACCATATATTTT. Amino acids: CASLSLAGNGNTIYF.

The chain is built from TRBV5-4 and TRBJ2-1; 8 bases line up with TRBD1. The CDR3 length is 15 residues. Per germline, CDR1 SGHNT and CDR2 YYREEE (reference sequence). The J segment lost 7 bases and the V segment lost 4 bases, leaving 10 bases of the junction unmatched. For the CDR3, the DNA is TGTGCCAGCAGCCTTGGGACAGGTTATTTGAATGAGCAGTTCTTC. This encodes CASSLGTGYLNEQFF.

V gene TRBV5-6 combines with J gene TRBJ1-1, with D perhaps TRBD1 (5 bases). V was pared by 4 bases and J by 10 bases, with 14 bases between. Germline CDR1 and CDR2: SGHDT and YYEEEE. The length of the CDR3 is 12 residues. The CDR3: CASSQSSGVAFF. CDR3 sequence (DNA): TGTGCCAGCAGCCAGAGCTCGGGGGTAGCTTTCTTT.

In regard to this clone: The same CDR3 arises from other DNA sequences in this sample as well. The chain links TRBV30 to TRBJ1-6; D gene uncertain. Trimming cost V 0 bases and J 4 bases, with 4 bases left between them. The CDR3 is 13 residues long. Per germline, CDR1 GTSNPN and CDR2 SVGIG (reference sequence). Here the CDR3 DNA reads TGTGCCTGGAGTGTGCAGTATAATTCACCCCTCCACTTT. This gives the protein CAWSVQYNSPLHF.

The chain carries TRBV19 and TRBJ1-2, with D unclear. CDR3 length equals 17 residues. CDR1 and CDR2 (germline): LNHDA, SQIVND (reference sequence). The CDR3 coding sequence is TGTGCTTCCTCCCCAGCTATTGGGCCCTCAAACATCTATGGCTACACCTTC. This translates into CASSPAIGPSNIYGYTF.

The chain links TRBV4-1 to TRBJ1-6, with a possible D match to TRBD1 (5 bases). This CDR3 has 19 amino acids. In germline, CDR1 is MGHRA, CDR2 YSYEKL. The V gene lost 0 bases and the J gene lost 7 bases, with 22 bases spanning the gap. This CDR3 is CASSQEGGFSGLVNSPLHF. The CDR3 DNA sequence: TGCGCCAGCAGCCAAGAGGGGGGTTTCTCGGGGCTGGTCAATTCACCCCTCCACTTT.

The V gene is TRBV6-1, the J gene TRBJ1-1, with a possible D match to TRBD1 (6 bases). This CDR3 region has 13 residues. V lost 6 bases and J 0 bases, leaving 8 bases between the germline ends. Germline CDR1 and CDR2: MNHNS and SASEGT. The CDR3 DNA reads as TGTGCCAGCAGCGGACAGCTGAACACTGAAGCTTTCTTT. It specifies CASSGQLNTEAFF.

The J gene is TRBJ1-5, the V gene TRBV6-5; D might be TRBD1 (6 bases). V lost 5 bases and J lost 4, with 12 bases in between. This CDR3 contains 14 residues. From germline, CDR1 is MNHEY and CDR2 SVGAGI. CDR3 DNA sequence: TGTGCCAGCAGTGGGACAAGCGATAATCAGCCCCAGCATTTT. Translating gives CASSGTSDNQPQHF.

To note about this clone: Other DNA sequences of this sample code for an identical CDR3. The chain links TRBV10-3 to TRBJ2-3, with 9 bases matching TRBD2. The CDR3 is 17 residues long. Germline loops: CDR1 ENHRY, CDR2 SYGVKD. The junction had 10 bases not matched to a gene; V was cut back by 4 bases and J by 2 bases. The CDR3 DNA reads as TGTGCCATCAGTGGCTCCAGCGGGGGGTTATACACAGATACGCAGTATTTT. Translated: CAISGSSGGLYTDTQYF.